The clone carrying this T cell receptor beta chain was detected many times. Its antigen is undetermined. There were TCR beta CDR3 regions amplified from RNA transcripts. Primed by the HTBI set, a first-round RT-PCR was run on the TCR CDR3. TCRdb passed the multiplex PCR reads through MiXCR, listing each CDR3 protein once. The sample shows about 520,000 distinct CDR3 sequences, less than 25% of them seen only once. Diagnostic assessment was based on clinical symptoms, serum thyroxine and TRAb, thyroid ultrasound and orbital computed tomography. There are 13 residues in the CDR3. The V and J ends lost 6 bases and 1 base respectively, with 9 bases between them. Germline V lookup: CDR1 ENHRY, CDR2 SYGVKD. The data derive from a study of T cells in Graves' hyperthyroidism and ophthalmopathy. Study conclusions and caveats: Ophthalmopathy was identified by the model a median roughly six months ahead of onset. Peripheral blood also featured most of the thyroid clonotypes expanded above 0.001.

Sequencing used blood. The gene calls are TRBV10-3 and TRBJ1-1, with unresolved D. The sequence was obtained from a man aged 18-30 years with Graves' hyperthyroidism. The CDR3 sequence is CAISLEGNTEAFF. CDR3 nucleotide sequence: TGTGCCATCAGCTTGGAGGGGAACACTGAAGCTTTCTTT.